Shown below are 2 T cell receptor beta chains from a single sample sequenced in a study of blood T cell repertoires in COVID-19. TCRdb's table, derived via immunoSEQ multiplex PCR, lists solely in-frame clones and lacks some. This repertoire shows roughly 340,000 clones, 80% to 90% found once; its top ten account for under 4%. Sample: peripheral blood. The receptor set was obtained from a woman under 40 with COVID-19, enrolled during active disease.

Only a few counts were recorded for this clone. The genes are TRBV18 and TRBJ2-2, with TRBD1 as a possible D gene (5 bases). V lost 3 bases, J lost 3 bases, and 14 bases lay in between. The CDR3 runs to 16 residues. Germline V gene lookup returns CDR1 KGHSH and CDR2 LQKENI. The CDR3 here is CASSPARQSYTGELFF. CDR3 DNA: TGTGCCAGCTCACCGGCGCGACAGAGCTACACCGGGGAGCTGTTTTTT.

The genes are TRBV19 and TRBJ1-4; 8 positions match TRBD1. Germline loops: CDR1 LNHDA, CDR2 SQIVND (reference sequence). The CDR3 contains 16 residues. Trimming at V came to 2 bases and at J to 2 bases, leaving 4 bases not matched to a gene. The CDR3 region is CASSIQGAGTNEKLFF. CDR3 nucleotide sequence: TGTGCCAGTAGTATACAGGGGGCCGGCACTAATGAAAAACTGTTTTTT.